This entry lists 28 T cell receptor beta chains sequenced from one sample in a study of cytomegalovirus exposure and HLA in healthy donors. The protocol was immunoSEQ multiplex PCR, while the TCRdb copy is restricted to in-frame clones and leaves out a portion. Among some 150,000 clones listed, more than 75% were seen once. Source material: PBMCs. Every receptor here comes from a man aged 18 to 30 in good health and CMV-seropositive.

The CDR3 DNA reads as TGTGCCAGCAGTGAAGCATTTGCAGGGCGGACTAACTATGGCTACACCTTC. This translates into CASSEAFAGRTNYGYTF. The rearrangement links TRBV2 to TRBJ1-2; D possibly corresponds to TRBD1 (5 bases). Germline loops: CDR1 SNHLY, CDR2 FYNNEI. V was cut by 0 bases and J by 0 bases, with 14 bases left in between. The CDR3 runs 17 residues.

The rearrangement links TRBV2 to TRBJ2-3; 10 bases are shared with TRBD2. J gave up 4 bases and V 8 bases, and 9 bases lay outside the gene matches. Germline lookup yields CDR1 SNHLY and CDR2 FYNNEI. This CDR3 is 15 amino acids long. This CDR3 reads CASLPLAGLPDTQYF. Here the CDR3 DNA reads TGTGCCAGCCTCCCACTAGCGGGATTACCAGATACGCAGTATTTT.

The V gene is TRBV6-5, the J gene TRBJ1-1; 11 bases agree with TRBD1. With V trimmed by 0 bases and J by 5 bases, 2 bases remained unmatched. Germline V CDR1 and CDR2: MNHEY, SVGAGI. CDR3 length equals 15 residues. The CDR3 region has the DNA TGTGCCAGCAGTTACTCTGGGACAGGGGGGACTGAAGCTTTCTTT. Translating it yields CASSYSGTGGTEAFF.

The rearrangement joins TRBV7-2 to TRBJ2-7; 14 bases agree with TRBD2. The CDR3 has 16 amino acids. V was pared by 6 bases and J by 5 bases, with 9 bases of the junction left unmatched. Germline CDR1 reads SGHTA; CDR2 reads FQGNSA. The CDR3 DNA is TGTGCCAGCAGTTCCGGGACTAGCGGGAGAAGGAACGAGCAGTACTTC. It is translated as CASSSGTSGRRNEQYF.

The chain is built from TRBV6-4 and TRBJ2-3; TRBD2 agrees at 8 bases. V shed 7 bases and J 0 bases; nucleotides not matched to a gene: 6. Germline V CDR1 and CDR2: MRHNA, SNTAGT. The CDR3 totals 15 residues. The CDR3 region has the DNA TGTGCCAGCACCCCCACTAGCGGTAGCACAGATACGCAGTATTTT. Its protein is CASTPTSGSTDTQYF.

The V and J genes are TRBV10-3 and TRBJ2-7, with 7 bases aligning to TRBD2. Germline CDR1 ENHRY, CDR2 SYGVKD. The V gene end was trimmed by 6 bases and the J gene end by 0 bases; junction bases not matched to a gene: 11. This CDR3 contains 16 residues. The CDR3 reads CAIRGGDAGVSYEQYF. In nucleotides, the CDR3 is TGTGCCATCAGGGGGGGGGACGCCGGAGTCTCCTACGAGCAGTACTTC.

V usage is TRBV6-5 and J usage is TRBJ2-4; D unclear. This CDR3 has 15 residues. V was shortened by 4 bases and J by 0 bases, with 10 bases between the two germline ends. CDR1 and CDR2 from the germline V gene are MNHEY and SVGAGI. The CDR3 region has the DNA TGTGCCAGCAGTTCCAATATAGTAGCCAAAAACATTCAGTACTTC. Its protein product is CASSSNIVAKNIQYF.

Note on this clone: Other DNA variants within this sample encode the same CDR3. The chain recombines TRBV5-1 with TRBJ1-1; perhaps TRBD1 as D (6 bases). Trimming took 0 bases from V and 1 from J, leaving 7 bases between them. CDR3 length equals 14 residues. The germline V gene has CDR1 SGHRS and CDR2 YFSETQ. The CDR3 nucleotides read TGCGCCAGCAGCTTGGCAGGGGAGAACACTGAAGCTTTCTTT. This gives the protein CASSLAGENTEAFF.

The chain carries TRBV28 and TRBJ2-3, with no clear D. Germline-derived CDR1 and CDR2 are MDHEN and SYDVKM. CDR3 length equals 12 residues. The V gene lost 1 base and the J gene lost 10 bases, with 9 bases spanning the gap. CDR3 bases: TGTGCCAGCAGTTTATCTAAACGGTCGCAGTATTTT. Its protein product is CASSLSKRSQYF.

This chain uses TRBV9 with TRBJ2-3, with TRBD2 matching 8 bases. The CDR3 extends over 15 amino acids. Germline trimming cut 2 bases from V and 2 bases from J; bases unmatched to any gene: 4. CDR1 and CDR2 (germline): SGDLS, YYNGEE. CDR3 region: CASSVTSGFTDTQYF. The CDR3, as DNA: TGTGCCAGCAGCGTTACTAGCGGATTCACAGATACGCAGTATTTT.

The V and J genes are TRBV30 and TRBJ2-7; 9 nucleotides match TRBD1. The J segment lost 4 bases and the V segment lost 2 bases, leaving 3 bases of the junction unmatched. The CDR3 has 13 residues. The germline gives CDR1 GTSNPN, CDR2 SVGIG (reference sequence). CDR3 residues: CAWSPDRGYEQYF. For the CDR3, the DNA is TGTGCCTGGAGTCCAGACAGGGGGTACGAGCAGTACTTC.

The table lists this clone with a count of one. The chain links TRBV27 to TRBJ2-3; possibly TRBD2 for D (6 bases). V dropped 5 bases and J dropped 9 bases, with 12 bases sitting between them. The germline V gene encodes CDR1 MNHEY and CDR2 SMNVEV (reference sequence). CDR3 length: 12 amino acids. The CDR3, as DNA: TGTGCCAGCAGTGGTCCGGAGGGGACGCAGTATTTT. As protein: CASSGPEGTQYF.

The chain couples TRBV30 to TRBJ2-7, with 9 bases that match TRBD1. Germline CDR1 is GTSNPN and CDR2 is SVGIG (reference sequence). There are 14 residues in the CDR3. After removal of 3 bases from V and 6 bases from J, the junction contained 9 bases not matched to a gene. The CDR3 nucleotides are TGTGCCTGGAGAAGACAGGGGGGATTCCGCGAGCAGTACTTC. Amino acids: CAWRRQGGFREQYF.

The chain has TRBV28 and TRBJ1-4; 7 bases match TRBD1. V trimming: 5 bases; J trimming: 7 bases; junction bases outside the gene matches: 10. Germline assignment: CDR1 MDHEN and CDR2 SYDVKM. The CDR3 runs to 15 residues. The CDR3 DNA reads TGTGCCAGCAGTGCCTACAGGGGAATGAGTGAAAAACTGTTTTTT. Translated, it gives CASSAYRGMSEKLFF. Full variable domain (outside the CDR3, taken from reference TRBV28 and TRBJ1-4): DVKVTQSSRYLVKRTGEKVFLECVQDMDHENMFWYRQDPGLGLRLIYFSYDVKMKEKGDIPEGYSVSREKKERFSLILESASTNQTSMYLCASSAYRGMSEKLFFGSGTQLSVL.

This chain joins TRBV18 and TRBJ2-1, with 7 bases fitting TRBD2. CDR3 length equals 18 residues. Germline loops: CDR1 KGHSH, CDR2 LQKENI. V trimming: 3 bases; J trimming: 9 bases; junction bases outside the gene matches: 20. The CDR3 is CASSPREASGGLSGEQFF. The CDR3 DNA is TGTGCCAGCTCACCGCGCGAGGCTAGCGGCGGATTGTCGGGTGAGCAGTTCTTC.

The chain joins TRBV7-9 to TRBJ2-5, with D tentatively TRBD1 (5 bases). CDR1 is SEHNR, CDR2 FQNEAQ, per germline (reference sequence). The CDR3 has 14 residues. V dropped 8 bases and J dropped 2 bases, with 15 bases sitting between them. The CDR3 protein is CASLGAGPQETQYF. The DNA for the CDR3 is TGTGCCAGCCTTGGGGCCGGCCCTCAAGAGACCCAGTACTTC.

This clone turned up a few times. The rearrangement joins TRBV7-2 to TRBJ1-2; perhaps TRBD1 as D (5 bases). Per germline, CDR1 SGHTA and CDR2 FQGNSA. The CDR3 is 13 residues long. Trimming left V 10 bases short and J 2 bases short, with 14 bases between. CDR3 in DNA: TGTGCCACTAGGCCTGCAGGGAACTATGGCTACACCTTC. As protein: CATRPAGNYGYTF.

V gene TRBV7-2 combines with J gene TRBJ2-7, with D possibly being TRBD1 (6 bases). The ends were cut back, 4 bases at V and 2 bases at J, with 9 bases in the middle. This CDR3 region has 13 residues. Germline V gives CDR1 SGHTA, CDR2 FQGNSA. CDR3 residues: CASSSTGPYEQYF. The CDR3 coding sequence is TGTGCCAGCAGCTCCACAGGGCCCTACGAGCAGTACTTC. The whole variable domain, filled in from reference TRBV7-2 and TRBJ2-7, reads GAGVSQSPSNKVTEKGKDVELRCDPISGHTALYWYRQSLGQGLEFLIYFQGNSAPDKSGLPSDRFSAERTGGSVSTLTIQRTQQEDSAVYLCASSSTGPYEQYFGPGTRLTVT.

V is TRBV29-1 and J is TRBJ1-1, with a weak D call TRBD1 (6 bases). The V gene lost 5 bases and the J gene lost 6 bases, with 16 bases spanning the gap. The CDR3 sequence is 13 residues long. Per the germline V gene, CDR1 is SQVTM and CDR2 is ANQGSEA. In DNA, the CDR3 is TGCAGCGTTTGGTTCCCAGAGGGGGCTGAAGCTTTCTTT. It translates to CSVWFPEGAEAFF.

The rearrangement joins TRBV4-2 to TRBJ1-5; no definite D call. The germline V gene encodes CDR1 LGHNA and CDR2 YNFKEQ. Trimming cost V 0 bases and J 11 bases, with 14 bases left between them. The CDR3 is made up of 14 amino acids. CDR3 region: CASSQDPGSAAQHF. Here the CDR3 DNA reads TGTGCCAGCAGCCAAGATCCGGGGTCCGCGGCCCAGCATTTT.

V usage is TRBV7-2 and J usage is TRBJ2-1, with 8 bases lining up with TRBD1. Trimming took 5 bases from V and 3 from J; bases not matched to a gene: 3. Germline V CDR1 and CDR2: SGHTA, FQGNSA. CDR3 length: 14 amino acids. The CDR3 nucleotides read TGTGCCAGCAGCGCAGACAGGGGCTACAATGAGCAGTTCTTC. The encoded protein is CASSADRGYNEQFF.

The rearrangement joins TRBV6-5 to TRBJ2-7; 9 positions agree with TRBD1. V shed 7 bases, J shed 1 base, and the junction held 2 bases outside the gene matches. CDR3 length equals 13 residues. The germline CDR1 and CDR2 sequences are MNHEY and SVGAGI. CDR3 DNA: TGTGCCAGCAAAGGGACAGGGTCCTACGAGCAGTACTTC. As protein: CASKGTGSYEQYF.

The rearrangement links TRBV5-1 to TRBJ1-2; 8 bases agree with TRBD1. Germline CDR1 SGHRS, CDR2 YFSETQ. This CDR3 has 15 residues. Germline trimming cut 0 bases from V and 10 bases from J; bases unmatched to any gene: 11. CDR3 protein: CASSLASEGQGHYTF. The CDR3 coding sequence is TGCGCCAGCAGCTTGGCGTCCGAAGGACAGGGACACTACACCTTC. Full variable domain (rest looked up from reference TRBV5-1 and TRBJ1-2): KAGVTQTPRYLIKTRGQQVTLSCSPISGHRSVSWYQQTPGQGLQFLFEYFSETQRNKGNFPGRFSGRQFSNSRSEMNVSTLELGDSALYLCASSLASEGQGHYTFGSGTRLTVV.

The rearrangement uses TRBV6-5 and TRBJ1-1; TRBD1 might be the D (6 bases). This CDR3 is 16 amino acids long. Trimming took off 2 bases at V and 5 bases at J, with 18 bases between the two ends. From germline, CDR1 is MNHEY and CDR2 SVGAGI. The CDR3 coding sequence is TGTGCCAGCAGTTACGGTCCCACAGGGCGGGGGACTGAAGCTTTCTTT. Encoded protein: CASSYGPTGRGTEAFF.

V is TRBV11-2 and J is TRBJ2-7, with D possibly being TRBD1 (6 bases). The V and J ends lost 5 bases and 2 bases respectively, with 19 bases between them. The CDR3 is 16 residues long. CDR1 SGHAT and CDR2 FQNNGV come from the germline V gene. CDR3 coding DNA: TGTGCCAGCAGCCCCGTGAACAGGGTTAAGACCTACGAGCAGTACTTC. This codes for CASSPVNRVKTYEQYF.

This clone came up a few times. The rearrangement joins TRBV7-9 to TRBJ2-1; no firm D call. This CDR3 contains 13 residues. From germline, CDR1 is SEHNR and CDR2 FQNEAQ (reference sequence). With 2 bases removed from V and 3 bases from J, the gap between germline ends came to 5 bases. CDR3 in amino acids: CASSLSHYNEQFF. The CDR3 DNA is TGTGCCAGCAGCTTATCCCACTACAATGAGCAGTTCTTC.

The chain couples TRBV6-6 to TRBJ2-1, with 7 bases fitting TRBD1. Per germline, CDR1 MNHNY and CDR2 SVGAGI (reference sequence). This CDR3 is 14 amino acids long. V dropped 7 bases and J dropped 4; count of bases not matched to a gene: 7. The CDR3 sequence is CASKVGTAYNEQFF. CDR3 sequence (DNA): TGTGCCAGCAAAGTTGGGACAGCTTACAATGAGCAGTTCTTC.

The V and J genes are TRBV19 and TRBJ1-1; 7 bases match TRBD1. CDR1 and CDR2 (germline): LNHDA, SQIVND (reference sequence). CDR3 length: 15 amino acids. Trimming removed 2 bases from V and 5 bases from J; junction bases left unmatched: 8. CDR3 nucleotide sequence: TGTGCCAGTAGTATACTCGATTCAGGGGGGACTGAAGCTTTCTTT. It is translated as CASSILDSGGTEAFF. Full variable domain (rest looked up from reference TRBV19 and TRBJ1-1): DGGITQSPKYLFRKEGQNVTLSCEQNLNHDAMYWYRQDPGQGLRLIYYSQIVNDFQKGDIAEGYSVSREKKESFPLTVTSAQKNPTAFYLCASSILDSGGTEAFFGQGTRLTVV.